This T cell receptor beta chain appears in the sequencing data of a study of T cell responses to AZD1222 COVID-19 vaccine. Of note for this clone: Its antigen is unidentified.

Sequenced by immunoSEQ multiplex PCR; TCRdb stores in-frame clones only, minus some. The sample includes about 120,000 clones, roughly 90% of them seen just once. Study conclusions and caveats: Donors skewed white British and female; clonal diversity was possibly underestimated. Seropositive AZD1222 recipients at baseline numbered only 6 or 7. Regions 160-218 and 743-854 held dominance among vaccine-associated CD4 TCRs, which spanned spike.

V shed 5 bases and J shed 0 bases, with 7 bases lying between them. The CDR3 length is 13 residues. Germline CDR1 MNHEY, CDR2 SMNVEV (reference sequence). The receptor was isolated from an adult in good health. The chain joins TRBV27 to TRBJ1-1, with D unresolved. Sequences were derived from peripheral blood, sampled on day 0 of AZD1222 vaccination. CDR3 amino acids: CASSPHLNTEAFF. The CDR3 DNA is TGTGCCAGCAGTCCCCACTTGAACACTGAAGCTTTCTTT.